The 18 T cell receptor beta chains given below trace back to one sample, sequenced in a study of CD8+CD57+ T cells in acquired aplastic anemia. Using genomic DNA as the template, TCR beta VDJ and CDR3 profiling was carried out. TCRdb re-called the reads with MiXCR, one entry per CDR3 protein. The repertoire includes more than 150,000 distinct CDR3 sequences, roughly 50% of them detected once, and about 1.8% sits in the top ten. Patients who underwent sequencing had shown CD8+CD57+ cell expansion by flow cytometry. Sequenced: sorted CD4+, CD8+, or CD8+CD57+ T cells (not recorded which) from PBMCs. These receptors were taken from a human donor with aplastic anemia.

In its sample, this clonotype was seen a few times. The rearrangement links TRBV15 to TRBJ1-5; D uncertain. The germline CDR1 and CDR2 sequences are LNHNV and YYDKDF (reference sequence). With 5 bases removed from V and 3 bases from J, the gap between germline ends came to 20 bases. The CDR3 loop spans 17 amino acids. CDR3 sequence (DNA): TGTGCCACCAGCTCCTCAAGGTTGGCAGTTGCCAATCAGCCCCAGCATTTT. Protein product: CATSSSRLAVANQPQHF.

The chain joins TRBV20-1 to TRBJ2-7; D ambiguous. Germline loops: CDR1 DFQATT, CDR2 SNEGSKA (reference sequence). This CDR3 spans 13 amino acids. The germline V and J ends were trimmed by 6 bases and 1 base, with 13 bases remaining between them. CDR3 sequence: CSATICGSYEQYF. The CDR3 bases are TGCAGTGCCACCATATGTGGGTCCTACGAGCAGTACTTC.

This clonotype has at least ten counts. This chain uses TRBV25-1 with TRBJ2-2; TRBD1 is a possible D gene (6 bases). V was trimmed by 6 bases and J by 7 bases, leaving 6 bases between them. The CDR3 runs to 11 residues. Per germline, CDR1 MGHDK and CDR2 SYGVNS. This CDR3 reads CASSRGGELFF. The CDR3 bases are TGTGCCAGCAGCAGGGGCGGGGAGCTGTTTTTT.

V gene TRBV20-1 combines with J gene TRBJ2-7; maybe TRBD2 (7 bases). The CDR3 is 14 residues long. Per germline, CDR1 DFQATT and CDR2 SNEGSKA (reference sequence). Between the trimmed V and J ends, which lost 3 bases and 6 bases, there was a span of 18 bases. CDR3 sequence: CSARGGGGATEQYF. The CDR3 bases are TGCAGTGCTAGGGGCGGAGGGGGGGCAACCGAGCAGTACTTC.

The J gene is TRBJ1-2, the V gene TRBV5-1; no clear D gene. The V and J ends lost 0 bases and 3 bases respectively, with 15 bases between them. Per germline, CDR1 SGHRS and CDR2 YFSETQ. The CDR3 spans 16 residues. The CDR3 coding sequence is TGCGCCAGCAGCTTGGCCAGTGGGAGGGCCCACTATGGCTACACCTTC. It translates to CASSLASGRAHYGYTF.

The chain has TRBV20-1 and TRBJ2-1; D possibly corresponds to TRBD2 (6 bases). Trimming cost V 1 base and J 0 bases, with 10 bases left between them. The CDR3 covers 15 residues. Germline CDR1 reads DFQATT; CDR2 reads SNEGSKA (reference sequence). The CDR3 spells CSARVAEYSYNEQFF. Written as DNA, the CDR3 is TGCAGTGCTAGAGTAGCGGAGTACTCCTACAATGAGCAGTTCTTC.

Here the CDR3 DNA reads TGTGCCAGCAGACCAGACCTCGGGGAGCTGTTTTTT. It encodes CASRPDLGELFF. The genes are TRBV7-9 and TRBJ2-2; D gene ambiguous. V gave up 6 bases and J gave up 7 bases, with 9 bases separating them. CDR3 length: 12 residues. The V gene's germline CDR1 is SEHNR and CDR2 FQNEAQ (reference sequence).

This clonotype was seen more than once but under ten times. This rearrangement joins TRBV28 to TRBJ2-6; the match to TRBD1 covers 11 bases. In germline, CDR1 is MDHEN, CDR2 SYDVKM. This CDR3 has 17 amino acids. V shed 6 bases, J shed 1 base, and the junction held 5 bases outside the gene matches. The CDR3 here is CASSGGQGGSGANVLTF. CDR3 sequence (DNA): TGTGCCAGCAGCGGGGGACAGGGGGGATCTGGGGCCAACGTCCTGACTTTC.

There are many counts of this clonotype. The chain carries TRBV3-1 and TRBJ2-5; TRBD2 agrees at 10 bases. Trimming cost V 5 bases and J 5 bases; bases outside gene matches: 5. This CDR3 is built from 14 residues. Germline CDR1 is LGHDT and CDR2 is YNNKEL (reference sequence). This chain's CDR3 is CASSRSGGEETQYF. CDR3 nucleotides: TGTGCCAGCAGCAGGAGCGGGGGGGAGGAGACCCAGTACTTC.

V is TRBV5-4 and J is TRBJ1-6, with no clear D. CDR1 and CDR2 from the germline V gene are SGHNT and YYREEE (reference sequence). V was cut by 0 bases and J by 5 bases, with 9 bases left in between. The CDR3 extends over 15 amino acids. The CDR3 sequence is CASSLADRNNSPLHF. Here the CDR3 DNA reads TGTGCCAGCAGCTTGGCCGATAGGAATAATTCACCCCTCCACTTT.

There are a few counts of this clonotype. V gene TRBV25-1 combines with J gene TRBJ1-5; D gene unclear. Germline V gene data show CDR1 as MGHDK and CDR2 as SYGVNS. CDR3 length equals 14 residues. Trimming pared 2 bases from V and 7 bases from J, leaving 12 bases between. The DNA of the CDR3 is TGTGCCAGCAGTGAAAACGAGGAGGAACAGCCCCAGCATTTT. Amino acid sequence: CASSENEEEQPQHF.

The rearrangement joins TRBV5-1 to TRBJ2-4; 8 bases fit TRBD1. The J segment lost 7 bases and the V segment lost 4 bases, leaving 13 bases of the junction unmatched. The germline gives CDR1 SGHRS, CDR2 YFSETQ. The CDR3 has 16 amino acids. DNA for the CDR3: TGCGCCAGCAGCCTCCGACCCCAGGGGGCCGAGAACATTCAGTACTTC. Amino acid sequence: CASSLRPQGAENIQYF.

As regards this clonotype: At one boundary the junction diverges from the germline segment, which might be a read error. The chain recombines TRBV24-1 with TRBJ1-3; 7 bases map to TRBD1. Germline V gives CDR1 KGHDR, CDR2 SFDVKD. This CDR3 has 16 residues. The CDR3 is CTTSSPRDSSGNTIYF. The CDR3 nucleotides are TGTACCACCAGCTCTCCCCGGGACAGCTCTGGAAACACCATATATTTT.

With respect to this clonotype: Since a much larger clone is just one base distant, this may be a read error. This chain joins TRBV6-2 or TRBV6-3 and TRBJ2-5; D perhaps matches TRBD2 (6 bases). Germline V gene data show CDR1 as MNHEY and CDR2 as SVGEGT. V was trimmed by 10 bases and J by 7 bases, leaving 19 bases between them. There are 13 residues in the CDR3. The CDR3 sequence: CATRGWLLGTQYF. The CDR3 DNA reads TGTGCCACCCGGGGGTGGCTATTAGGGACCCAGTACTTC.

The rearrangement joins TRBV29-1 to TRBJ1-2, with unresolved D. This CDR3 has 13 residues. Germline V gene sequence: CDR1 SQVTM, CDR2 ANQGSEA. The germline V and J ends were trimmed by 3 bases and 5 bases, with 13 bases remaining between them. The CDR3 loop is CSVEKQRVYGYTF. CDR3 sequence (DNA): TGCAGCGTTGAGAAACAGCGCGTTTATGGCTACACCTTC.

In this sample, this clonotype turned up a few times. J is TRBJ1-1 and V is TRBV20-1; 7 bases fit TRBD1. Germline V lookup: CDR1 DFQATT, CDR2 SNEGSKA (reference sequence). This CDR3 contains 12 residues. Trimming took 6 bases from V and 10 from J; bases not matched to a gene: 11. CDR3 loop: CSAGTARSLAFF. The CDR3 DNA sequence: TGCAGTGCAGGGACAGCACGATCGTTAGCTTTCTTT.

J is TRBJ2-7 and V is TRBV19, with 10 nucleotides matching TRBD1. Per the germline V gene, CDR1 is LNHDA and CDR2 is SQIVND (reference sequence). This CDR3 spans 15 amino acids. The ends lost 9 bases at V and 4 bases at J; junction bases unmatched: 12. The CDR3 DNA follows: TGTGCCAGCAGCCCGAGACAGGGGGCAAGGTACGAGCAGTACTTC. Translation gives CASSPRQGARYEQYF.

This clonotype was observed at least ten times. The J gene is TRBJ1-1, the V gene TRBV10-3; D is ambiguous. Germline CDR1 is ENHRY and CDR2 is SYGVKD. V shed 5 bases and J shed 0 bases, with 13 bases lying between them. The CDR3 totals 15 residues. This chain's CDR3 is CAISRYGNMNTEAFF. CDR3 bases: TGTGCCATCAGTCGGTACGGCAACATGAACACTGAAGCTTTCTTT.